This TCR beta chain was identified in a study of CD8 T cells in ankylosing spondylitis. Study findings and constraints: Some of the motif variants had earlier been found in reactive arthritis patients' fluid and blood. In ankylosing spondylitis patients, matched synovial fluid reportedly showed significant enrichment of disease-linked clones. What appeared characteristic of ankylosing spondylitis blood was a TCR beta motif of 7 or 8 highly homologous variants.

The ends were cut back, 5 bases at V and 2 bases at J, with 18 bases in the middle. CDR1 and CDR2 (germline): ENHRY, SYGVKD. The CDR3 length is 16 residues. With molecular barcodes, quantitative 5'-RACE was used to make the TCR beta libraries. Via MiXCR, TCRdb re-called the 5' RACE reads, giving one row per CDR3 protein. The sample lists 380,000 or so distinct CDR3 sequences; 20% were seen once. This clonotype appeared a few times. Its antigen is not identified. The specimen was blood, either unsorted or a sorted T cell fraction (not recorded which). The gene calls are TRBV10-3 and TRBJ2-5; D is perhaps TRBD2 (6 bases). The source of this sequence is a male donor with ankylosing spondylitis or in good health (not recorded which). The CDR3 DNA follows: TGTGCCATCAGTCCCATGTTCGGGGGAAGTCAAGAGACCCAGTACTTC. Protein sequence: CAISPMFGGSQETQYF.